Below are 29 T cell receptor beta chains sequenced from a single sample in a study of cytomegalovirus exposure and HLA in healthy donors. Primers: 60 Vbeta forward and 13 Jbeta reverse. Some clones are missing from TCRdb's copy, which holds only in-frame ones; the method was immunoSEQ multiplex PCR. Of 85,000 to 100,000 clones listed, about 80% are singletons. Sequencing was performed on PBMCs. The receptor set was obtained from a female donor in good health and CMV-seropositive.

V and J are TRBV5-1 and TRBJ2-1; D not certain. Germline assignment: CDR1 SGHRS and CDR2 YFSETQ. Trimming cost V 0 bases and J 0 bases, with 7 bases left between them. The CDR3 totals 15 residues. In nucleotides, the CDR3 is TGCGCCAGCAGCTTGGGACTCATCTCCTACAATGAGCAGTTCTTC. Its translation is CASSLGLISYNEQFF. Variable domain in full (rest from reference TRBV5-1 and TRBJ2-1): KAGVTQTPRYLIKTRGQQVTLSCSPISGHRSVSWYQQTPGQGLQFLFEYFSETQRNKGNFPGRFSGRQFSNSRSEMNVSTLELGDSALYLCASSLGLISYNEQFFGPGTRLTVL.

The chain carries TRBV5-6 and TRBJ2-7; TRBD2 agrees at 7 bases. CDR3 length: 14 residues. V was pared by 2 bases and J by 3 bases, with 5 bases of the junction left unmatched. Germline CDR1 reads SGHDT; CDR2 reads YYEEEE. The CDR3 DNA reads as TGTGCCAGCAGCTTCGAATCTAGCGGCTACGAGCAGTACTTC. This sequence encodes CASSFESSGYEQYF.

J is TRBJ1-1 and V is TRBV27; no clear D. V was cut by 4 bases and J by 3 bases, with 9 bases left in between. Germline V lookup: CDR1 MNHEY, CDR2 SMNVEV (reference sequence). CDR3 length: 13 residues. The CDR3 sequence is CASSSYFDTEAFF. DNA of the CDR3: TGTGCCAGCAGTTCGTACTTTGACACTGAAGCTTTCTTT.

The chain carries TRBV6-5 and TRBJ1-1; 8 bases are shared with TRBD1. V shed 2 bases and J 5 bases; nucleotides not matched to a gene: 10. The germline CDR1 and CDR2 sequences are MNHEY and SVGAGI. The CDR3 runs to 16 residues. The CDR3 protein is CASSYGQGAVGTEAFF. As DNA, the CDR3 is TGTGCCAGCAGTTACGGGCAGGGGGCAGTGGGGACTGAAGCTTTCTTT.

In DNA, the CDR3 is TGTGCCAGCAGCGGTAGCGGGACGAGCGGGGAGCTGTTTTTT. Translating it yields CASSGSGTSGELFF. This chain joins TRBV9 and TRBJ2-2, with TRBD2 identical over 8 bases. After removal of 3 bases from V and 7 bases from J, the junction contained 5 bases not matched to a gene. The CDR3 has 14 amino acids. The germline V gene has CDR1 SGDLS and CDR2 YYNGEE.

Here the CDR3 reads CASSIGRGGHLKGLNQPQHF. The CDR3 DNA follows: TGTGCCAGTAGTATAGGTAGGGGTGGACACTTAAAAGGGCTTAATCAGCCCCAGCATTTT. The V gene is TRBV19, the J gene TRBJ1-5; tentatively, D is TRBD1 (5 bases). Trimming removed 1 base at V and 4 bases at J, with 26 bases between. The CDR3 covers 20 residues. The germline gives CDR1 LNHDA, CDR2 SQIVND (reference sequence).

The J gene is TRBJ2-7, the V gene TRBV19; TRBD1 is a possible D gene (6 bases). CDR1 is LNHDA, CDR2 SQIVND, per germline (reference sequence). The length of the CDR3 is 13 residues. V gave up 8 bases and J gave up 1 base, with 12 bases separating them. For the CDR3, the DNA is TGTGCCAGTGGAGACAGGTTATCCTACGAGCAGTACTTC. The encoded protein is CASGDRLSYEQYF.

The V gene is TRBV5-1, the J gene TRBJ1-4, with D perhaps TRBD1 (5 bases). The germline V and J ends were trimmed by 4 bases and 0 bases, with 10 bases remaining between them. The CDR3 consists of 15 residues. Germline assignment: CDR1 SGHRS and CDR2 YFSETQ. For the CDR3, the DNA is TGCGCCAGCAGCGTCCGGGACTCAACTAATGAAAAACTGTTTTTT. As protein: CASSVRDSTNEKLFF.

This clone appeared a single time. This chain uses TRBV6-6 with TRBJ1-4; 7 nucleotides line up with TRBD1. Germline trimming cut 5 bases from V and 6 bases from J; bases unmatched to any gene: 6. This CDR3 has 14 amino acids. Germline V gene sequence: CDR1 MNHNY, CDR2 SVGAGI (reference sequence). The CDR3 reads CASSKQGFYEKLFF. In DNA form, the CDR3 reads TGTGCCAGCAGTAAACAGGGGTTCTATGAAAAACTGTTTTTT.

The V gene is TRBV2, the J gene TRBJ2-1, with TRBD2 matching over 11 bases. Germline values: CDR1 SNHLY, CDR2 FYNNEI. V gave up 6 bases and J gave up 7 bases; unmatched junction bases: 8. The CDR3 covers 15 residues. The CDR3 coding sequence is TGTGCCAGCAGCCTGGGACTAGCGGTCGCAAATGAGCAGTTCTTC. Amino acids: CASSLGLAVANEQFF.

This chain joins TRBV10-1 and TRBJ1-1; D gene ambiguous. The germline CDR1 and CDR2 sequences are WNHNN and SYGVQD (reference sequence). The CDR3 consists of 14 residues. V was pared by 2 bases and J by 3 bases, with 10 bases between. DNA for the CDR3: TGCGCCAGCAGTGAGGGCCGGAGGCACACTGAAGCTTTCTTT. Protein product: CASSEGRRHTEAFF.

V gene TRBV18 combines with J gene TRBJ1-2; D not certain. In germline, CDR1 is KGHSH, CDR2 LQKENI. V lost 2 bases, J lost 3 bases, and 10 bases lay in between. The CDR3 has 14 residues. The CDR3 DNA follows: TGTGCCAGCTCACCAAACCGACTAGACTATGGCTACACCTTC. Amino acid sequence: CASSPNRLDYGYTF.

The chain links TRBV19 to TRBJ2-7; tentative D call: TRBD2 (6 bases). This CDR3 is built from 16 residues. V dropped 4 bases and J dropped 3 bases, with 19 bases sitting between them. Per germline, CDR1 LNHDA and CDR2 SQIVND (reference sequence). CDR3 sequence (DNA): TGTGCCAGTAGTAGGGGGTATGCGGGAACCGTCTACGAGCAGTACTTC. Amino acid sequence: CASSRGYAGTVYEQYF. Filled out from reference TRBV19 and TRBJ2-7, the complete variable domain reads DGGITQSPKYLFRKEGQNVTLSCEQNLNHDAMYWYRQDPGQGLRLIYYSQIVNDFQKGDIAEGYSVSREKKESFPLTVTSAQKNPTAFYLCASSRGYAGTVYEQYFGPGTRLTVT.

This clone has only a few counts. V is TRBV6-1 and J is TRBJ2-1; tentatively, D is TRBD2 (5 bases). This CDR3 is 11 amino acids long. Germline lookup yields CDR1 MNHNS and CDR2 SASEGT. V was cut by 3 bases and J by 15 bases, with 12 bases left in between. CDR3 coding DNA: TGTGCCAGCAGTGATCGCAGCCGGGGGTTCTTC. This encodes CASSDRSRGFF.

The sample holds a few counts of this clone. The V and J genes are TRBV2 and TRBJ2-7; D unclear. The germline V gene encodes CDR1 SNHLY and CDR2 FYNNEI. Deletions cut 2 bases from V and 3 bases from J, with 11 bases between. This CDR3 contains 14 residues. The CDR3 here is CASSESGTNYEQYF. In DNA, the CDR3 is TGTGCCAGCAGTGAAAGTGGTACAAACTACGAGCAGTACTTC.

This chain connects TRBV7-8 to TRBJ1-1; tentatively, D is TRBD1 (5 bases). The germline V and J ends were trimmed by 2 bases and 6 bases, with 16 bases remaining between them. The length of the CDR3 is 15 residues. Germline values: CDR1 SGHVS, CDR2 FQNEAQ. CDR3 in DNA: TGTGCCAGCAGCTTAAACGCGGGGCGCGGGTCTGAAGCTTTCTTT. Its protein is CASSLNAGRGSEAFF.

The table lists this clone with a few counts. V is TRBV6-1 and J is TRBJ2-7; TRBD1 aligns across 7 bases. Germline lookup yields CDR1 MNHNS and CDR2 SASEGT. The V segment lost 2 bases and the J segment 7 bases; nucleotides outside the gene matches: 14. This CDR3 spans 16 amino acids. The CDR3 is CASSELRWDSLREQYF. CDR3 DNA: TGTGCCAGCAGTGAACTTCGGTGGGACAGCCTTCGGGAGCAGTACTTC.

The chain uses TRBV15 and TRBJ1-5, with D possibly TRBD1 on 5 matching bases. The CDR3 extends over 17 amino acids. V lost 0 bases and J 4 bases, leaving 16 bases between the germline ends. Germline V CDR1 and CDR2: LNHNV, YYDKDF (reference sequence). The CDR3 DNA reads TGTGCCACCAGCAGAGATCTAGGGGTTTCTGTGAATCAGCCCCAGCATTTT. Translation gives CATSRDLGVSVNQPQHF.

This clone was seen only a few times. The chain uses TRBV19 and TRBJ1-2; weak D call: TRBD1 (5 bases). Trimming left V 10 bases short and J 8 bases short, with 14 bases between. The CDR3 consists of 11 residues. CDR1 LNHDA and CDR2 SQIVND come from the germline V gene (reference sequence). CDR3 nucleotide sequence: TGTGCCATCTGGAAGGCAGGGGGCTACACCTTC. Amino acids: CAIWKAGGYTF.

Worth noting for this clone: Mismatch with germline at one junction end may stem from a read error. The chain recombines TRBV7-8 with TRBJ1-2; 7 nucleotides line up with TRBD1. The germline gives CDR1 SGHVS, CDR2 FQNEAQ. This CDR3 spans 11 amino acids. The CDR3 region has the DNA TGTGCCAGCAGCATCGGGACAGCTACTATCTTC. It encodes CASSIGTATIF.

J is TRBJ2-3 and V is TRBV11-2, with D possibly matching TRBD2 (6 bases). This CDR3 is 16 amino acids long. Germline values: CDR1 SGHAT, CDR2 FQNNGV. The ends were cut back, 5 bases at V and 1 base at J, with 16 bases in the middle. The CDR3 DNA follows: TGTGCCAGCAGCCCCCTTTTAAAGCGGGGCACAGATACGCAGTATTTT. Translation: CASSPLLKRGTDTQYF.

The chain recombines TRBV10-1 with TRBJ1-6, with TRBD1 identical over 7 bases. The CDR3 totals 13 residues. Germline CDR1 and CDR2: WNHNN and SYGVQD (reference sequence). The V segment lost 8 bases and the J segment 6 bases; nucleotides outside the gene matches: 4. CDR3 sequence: CASADRFNSPLHF. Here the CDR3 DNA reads TGCGCCAGCGCGGACAGGTTTAATTCACCCCTCCACTTT.

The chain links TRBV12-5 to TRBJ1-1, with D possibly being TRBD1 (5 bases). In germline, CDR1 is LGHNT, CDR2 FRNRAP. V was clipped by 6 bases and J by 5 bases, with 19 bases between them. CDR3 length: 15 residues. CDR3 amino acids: CASGTPTQGLTEAFF. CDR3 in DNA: TGTGCTAGTGGAACTCCCACTCAGGGTTTGACTGAAGCTTTCTTT.

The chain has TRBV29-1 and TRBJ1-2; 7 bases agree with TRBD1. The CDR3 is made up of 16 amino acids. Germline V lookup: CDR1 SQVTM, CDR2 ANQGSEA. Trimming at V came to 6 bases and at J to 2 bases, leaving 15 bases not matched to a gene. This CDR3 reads CSVPDREALSNYGYTF. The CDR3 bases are TGCAGCGTGCCCGACAGGGAAGCCCTCTCGAACTATGGCTACACCTTC.

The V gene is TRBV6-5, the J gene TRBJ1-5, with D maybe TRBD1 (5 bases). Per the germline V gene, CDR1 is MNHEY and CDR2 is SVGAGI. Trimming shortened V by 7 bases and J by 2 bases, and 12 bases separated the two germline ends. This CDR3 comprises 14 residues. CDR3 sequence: CASTDPGGNQPQHF. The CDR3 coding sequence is TGTGCCAGCACTGACCCGGGGGGCAATCAGCCCCAGCATTTT.

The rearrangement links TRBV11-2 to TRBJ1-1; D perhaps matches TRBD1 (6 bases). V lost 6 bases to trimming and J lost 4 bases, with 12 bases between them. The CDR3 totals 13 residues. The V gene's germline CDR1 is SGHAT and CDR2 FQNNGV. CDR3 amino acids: CASRLRGGTEAFF. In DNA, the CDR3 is TGTGCCAGCAGGTTAAGGGGGGGCACTGAAGCTTTCTTT. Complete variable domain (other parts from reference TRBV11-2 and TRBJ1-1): EAGVAQSPRYKIIEKRQSVAFWCNPISGHATLYWYQQILGQGPKLLIQFQNNGVVDDSQLPKDRFSAERLKGVDSTLKIQPAKLEDSAVYLCASRLRGGTEAFFGQGTRLTVV.

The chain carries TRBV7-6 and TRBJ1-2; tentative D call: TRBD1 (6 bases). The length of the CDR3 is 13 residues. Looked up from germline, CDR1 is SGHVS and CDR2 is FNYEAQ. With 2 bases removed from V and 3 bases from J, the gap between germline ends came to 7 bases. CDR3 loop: CASSLNRDYGYTF. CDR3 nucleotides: TGTGCCAGCAGCTTAAACAGGGACTATGGCTACACCTTC.

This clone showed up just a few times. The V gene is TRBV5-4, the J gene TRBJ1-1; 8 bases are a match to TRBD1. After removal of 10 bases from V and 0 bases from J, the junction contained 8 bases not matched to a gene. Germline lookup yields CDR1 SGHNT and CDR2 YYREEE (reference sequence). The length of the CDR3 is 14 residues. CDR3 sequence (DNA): TGTGCCTCCACAGGGGGTCGTTTGAACACTGAAGCTTTCTTT. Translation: CASTGGRLNTEAFF.

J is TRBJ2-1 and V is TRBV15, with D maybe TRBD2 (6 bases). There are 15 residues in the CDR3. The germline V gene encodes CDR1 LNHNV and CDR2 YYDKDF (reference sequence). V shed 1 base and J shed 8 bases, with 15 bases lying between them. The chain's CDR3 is CATSRGRGPSDEQFF. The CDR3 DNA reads TGTGCCACCAGCAGAGGGAGGGGACCAAGCGATGAGCAGTTCTTC.